The 7 T cell receptor beta chains below all came from one sample that was sequenced in a study of T cells in Graves' hyperthyroidism and ophthalmopathy. Regions amplified from RNA transcripts were the TCR beta CDR3 regions. During a first-round RT-PCR of the TCR CDR3, the HTBI primer set was used. Using its own MiXCR run on the multiplex PCR reads, TCRdb lists one record per CDR3 protein. The sample has 500,000 to 550,000 distinct CDR3 sequences, around 21% seen once; the top ten hold around 27%. Input material: blood. These receptors were collected from a man younger than 30 with Graves' hyperthyroidism.

This clonotype was observed a few times. V gene TRBV13 combines with J gene TRBJ2-1; 7 bases match TRBD2. The CDR3 is 15 amino acids. Trimming cost V 5 bases and J 6 bases; bases outside gene matches: 10. The germline V gene encodes CDR1 PRHDT and CDR2 FYEKMQ (reference sequence). This chain's CDR3 is CASSPIGAGCNEQFF. The CDR3 region has the DNA TGTGCCAGCAGCCCGATAGGAGCGGGGTGCAATGAGCAGTTCTTC.

This clonotype has a count of ten or more. The chain links TRBV6-1 to TRBJ2-5, with D perhaps TRBD2 (5 bases). Germline V gene data show CDR1 as MNHNS and CDR2 as SASEGT. V gave up 2 bases and J gave up 4 bases, with 14 bases separating them. The CDR3 sequence is 15 residues long. The CDR3 bases are TGTGCCAGCAGTGAAAACACAGCGGATGGAGAGACCCAGTACTTC. Translation gives CASSENTADGETQYF.

Many counts were recorded for this clonotype. V gene TRBV29-1 combines with J gene TRBJ1-2; 7 bases fit TRBD1. Germline lookup yields CDR1 SQVTM and CDR2 ANQGSEA. The V gene end was trimmed by 4 bases and the J gene end by 4 bases; junction bases not matched to a gene: 3. CDR3 size: 12 residues. CDR3 coding DNA: TGCAGCGTTGTAGGGGGCCTCTATGGCTACACCTTC. It encodes CSVVGGLYGYTF.

This clonotype was seen repeatedly, ten times or more. The chain carries TRBV12-3 or TRBV12-4 and TRBJ1-5; 7 positions match TRBD1. The V segment lost 5 bases and the J segment 0 bases; nucleotides outside the gene matches: 4. This CDR3 is 15 amino acids long. The CDR3: CASSRDSYSNQPQHF. CDR3 bases: TGTGCCAGCAGTCGGGACAGTTATAGCAATCAGCCCCAGCATTTT.

This clonotype showed up just once. The V gene is TRBV12-3 or TRBV12-4, the J gene TRBJ1-2, with D perhaps matching TRBD1 (5 bases). Trimming left V 3 bases short and J 8 bases short, with 13 bases between. The CDR3 runs 13 residues. CDR3 DNA: TGTGCCAGCAGTTTTGGCAGGGAGTACGGCTACACCTTC. This codes for CASSFGREYGYTF.

The sample holds many counts of this clonotype. The chain uses TRBV19 and TRBJ1-1; 7 positions match TRBD1. The V gene end was trimmed by 7 bases and the J gene end by 5 bases; junction bases not matched to a gene: 19. The CDR3 consists of 17 residues. Germline-derived CDR1 and CDR2 are LNHDA and SQIVND (reference sequence). The CDR3 here is CASTSTLGGGAETEAFF. The CDR3 region has the DNA TGTGCCAGTACTAGCACCCTAGGAGGGGGCGCGGAGACTGAAGCTTTCTTT.

This clonotype has ten or more counts. The chain links TRBV7-8 to TRBJ1-1; D is possibly TRBD1 (5 bases). CDR3 size: 14 residues. In germline, CDR1 is SGHVS, CDR2 FQNEAQ. With 5 bases removed from V and 5 bases from J, the gap between germline ends came to 15 bases. The CDR3 reads CASSRTWGDTEAFF. CDR3 DNA sequence: TGTGCCAGCAGCCGAACCTGGGGGGATACTGAAGCTTTCTTT.